Following are 27 T cell receptor beta chains from one sample sequenced in a study of Tregs in tolerant kidney transplant recipients. Sequenced by immunoSEQ multiplex PCR; TCRdb stores in-frame clones only, minus some. The data show about 44,000 clones, roughly 96% seen once. For these TCRs, the target antigens are not known. The specimen sequenced was Tregs from blood cultured with allogeneic cells. The source of these receptors is a human donor in good health.

The chain uses TRBV18 and TRBJ2-3; D gene uncertain. The germline V gene encodes CDR1 KGHSH and CDR2 LQKENI. This CDR3 spans 11 amino acids. The ends were cut back, 3 bases at V and 5 bases at J, with 3 bases in the middle. As DNA, the CDR3 is TGTGCCAGCTCACCGGGAGATACGCAGTATTTT. Protein product: CASSPGDTQYF.

CDR3 DNA: TGTGCCAGTAAAAGCCAGGGTGGCACTGAAGCTTTCTTT. Protein product: CASKSQGGTEAFF. The J gene is TRBJ1-1, the V gene TRBV19, with TRBD1 as a possible D gene (5 bases). The V end was cut by 7 bases, the J end by 4 bases, with 13 bases between. The CDR3 totals 13 residues. Germline loops: CDR1 LNHDA, CDR2 SQIVND (reference sequence).

This chain links TRBV27 with TRBJ1-6; 9 bases line up with TRBD1. This CDR3 has 15 amino acids. The germline V gene encodes CDR1 MNHEY and CDR2 SMNVEV (reference sequence). The trim removed 5 bases at V and 10 bases at J, leaving 9 bases unmatched. CDR3 in DNA: TGTGCCAGCAGTCCGGATGACAGGGGGAGGTCACCCCTCCACTTT. It yields the protein CASSPDDRGRSPLHF.

This clone has a single count. The genes are TRBV6-5 and TRBJ1-2; D gene unclear. Per germline, CDR1 MNHEY and CDR2 SVGAGI. The length of the CDR3 is 14 residues. Trimming took off 0 bases at V and 4 bases at J, with 9 bases between the two ends. The CDR3 DNA sequence: TGTGCCAGCAGTTACTCGCGGGCCTTCTATGGCTACACCTTC. It specifies CASSYSRAFYGYTF.

This sequence joins TRBV6-6 and TRBJ1-2; D call uncertain. CDR3 length: 15 amino acids. Per the germline V gene, CDR1 is MNHNY and CDR2 is SVGAGI (reference sequence). Trimming shortened V by 2 bases and J by 4 bases, and 14 bases separated the two germline ends. The CDR3, as DNA: TGTGCCAGCAGTTACGGCAGGACCGGCGGCTATGGCTACACCTTC. This sequence encodes CASSYGRTGGYGYTF.

With respect to this clone: One end of the junction fails to match germline, which may point to a read error. V is TRBV4-1 and J is TRBJ2-7; 8 bases agree with TRBD1. This CDR3 has 11 residues. Germline V gene lookup returns CDR1 MGHRA and CDR2 YSYEKL. The CDR3 nucleotides read TGCGCCAGCAGCCAACCAGGGGGCAAGCACTTC. Protein: CASSQPGGKHF.

The chain carries TRBV10-3 and TRBJ1-2; 10 positions match TRBD1. Per the germline V gene, CDR1 is ENHRY and CDR2 is SYGVKD. V lost 1 base, J lost 8 bases, and 10 bases stayed unmatched. CDR3 length equals 16 residues. The CDR3 loop is CAISELKATGGRGYTF. The CDR3 DNA reads as TGTGCCATCAGTGAGTTAAAAGCGACAGGGGGCCGAGGCTACACCTTC.

The rearrangement uses TRBV19 and TRBJ1-5, with a possible D match to TRBD1 (5 bases). Per the germline V gene, CDR1 is LNHDA and CDR2 is SQIVND (reference sequence). V was cut by 2 bases and J by 0 bases, with 8 bases left in between. CDR3 length: 15 amino acids. For the CDR3, the DNA is TGTGCCAGTAGTATACGGGGGTATAGCAATCAGCCCCAGCATTTT. The encoded protein is CASSIRGYSNQPQHF. Full variable domain (rest looked up from reference TRBV19 and TRBJ1-5): DGGITQSPKYLFRKEGQNVTLSCEQNLNHDAMYWYRQDPGQGLRLIYYSQIVNDFQKGDIAEGYSVSREKKESFPLTVTSAQKNPTAFYLCASSIRGYSNQPQHFGDGTRLSIL.

The J gene is TRBJ2-5, the V gene TRBV4-2, with 9 bases fitting TRBD2. From germline, CDR1 is LGHNA and CDR2 YNFKEQ. V lost 0 bases, J lost 4 bases, and 6 bases stayed unmatched. CDR3 length: 16 residues. Written as DNA, the CDR3 is TGTGCCAGCAGCCAAGAGGAAGCGGGGGGAAGAGAGACCCAGTACTTC. Translating gives CASSQEEAGGRETQYF.

V gene TRBV5-1 combines with J gene TRBJ2-1; 8 positions match TRBD2. V dropped 4 bases and J dropped 1; count of bases not matched to a gene: 4. This CDR3 region has 15 residues. Germline lookup yields CDR1 SGHRS and CDR2 YFSETQ. CDR3 loop: CASSAGGPSYNEQFF. CDR3 nucleotides: TGCGCCAGCAGCGCGGGGGGCCCTTCCTACAATGAGCAGTTCTTC.

In this sample, this clone turned up a few times. CDR3 sequence (DNA): TGCGCCAGCAGCTTGGTTGCACGGGACAATGAGCAGTTCTTC. Protein: CASSLVARDNEQFF. The chain combines TRBV5-1 with TRBJ2-1, with D unresolved. The ends were cut back, 0 bases at V and 5 bases at J, with 9 bases in the middle. Germline V lookup: CDR1 SGHRS, CDR2 YFSETQ. This CDR3 has 14 amino acids. Together with reference TRBV5-1 and TRBJ2-1, the CDR3 gives the full variable domain: KAGVTQTPRYLIKTRGQQVTLSCSPISGHRSVSWYQQTPGQGLQFLFEYFSETQRNKGNFPGRFSGRQFSNSRSEMNVSTLELGDSALYLCASSLVARDNEQFFGPGTRLTVL.

The CDR3: CASSPYRGIDIQYF. CDR3 bases: TGCGCCAGCAGCCCTTACAGGGGAATTGACATTCAGTACTTC. The genes are TRBV4-1 and TRBJ2-4; TRBD1 aligns across 7 bases. The CDR3 is 14 residues long. Germline V lookup: CDR1 MGHRA, CDR2 YSYEKL. The V segment lost 4 bases and the J segment 8 bases; nucleotides outside the gene matches: 8.

This clone is a singleton in its sample. This sequence joins TRBV4-1 and TRBJ2-5; perhaps TRBD1 as D (6 bases). Germline V gene data show CDR1 as MGHRA and CDR2 as YSYEKL. V was pared by 3 bases and J by 5 bases, with 16 bases between. This CDR3 contains 15 residues. CDR3 region: CASSHTGLYRETQYF. The CDR3 bases are TGCGCCAGCAGCCATACAGGGCTATACAGGGAGACCCAGTACTTC.

The CDR3 DNA is TGTGCCAGCAGTATGGGCCCCGGGGATACGCAGTATTTT. Translation gives CASSMGPGDTQYF. The rearrangement uses TRBV6-1 and TRBJ2-3, with no clear D. This CDR3 spans 13 amino acids. Germline lookup yields CDR1 MNHNS and CDR2 SASEGT. V gave up 5 bases and J gave up 6 bases, with 12 bases separating them.

V and J are TRBV7-8 and TRBJ2-7, with D perhaps matching TRBD1 or TRBD2 (5 bases each). In germline, CDR1 is SGHVS, CDR2 FQNEAQ. Trimming cost V 5 bases and J 0 bases, with 17 bases left between them. CDR3 length equals 16 residues. The CDR3 loop reads CASSLGYRTFSYEQYF. The CDR3 DNA reads as TGTGCCAGCAGCCTCGGGTACAGGACTTTCTCCTACGAGCAGTACTTC. Full variable domain (missing parts from reference TRBV7-8 and TRBJ2-7): GAGVSQSPRYKVAKRGQDVALRCDPISGHVSLFWYQQALGQGPEFLTYFQNEAQLDKSGLPSDRFFAERPEGSVSTLKIQRTQQEDSAVYLCASSLGYRTFSYEQYFGPGTRLTVT.

The chain recombines TRBV7-9 with TRBJ2-3; 12 positions agree with TRBD2. CDR1 and CDR2 (germline): SEHNR, FQNEAQ (reference sequence). The ends lost 3 bases at V and 5 bases at J; junction bases unmatched: 6. The CDR3 length is 16 residues. This CDR3 is CASSFRLAGGQDTQYF. In DNA, the CDR3 is TGTGCCAGCAGCTTCCGGCTAGCGGGAGGGCAAGATACGCAGTATTTT.

This clone came up a few times. The chain joins TRBV7-9 to TRBJ1-2; no clear D. Germline V gene sequence: CDR1 SEHNR, CDR2 FQNEAQ (reference sequence). The CDR3 has 15 amino acids. V lost 1 base and J 5 bases, leaving 14 bases between the germline ends. CDR3 coding DNA: TGTGCCAGCAGCTTAGGCCCTGCAGGCGGGTATGGCTACACCTTC. Translating it yields CASSLGPAGGYGYTF.

The rearrangement joins TRBV5-8 to TRBJ2-3; D not certain. V lost 5 bases, J lost 1 base, and 5 bases lay in between. This CDR3 comprises 12 residues. Germline CDR1 SGHTS, CDR2 YDEGEE. This chain's CDR3 is CASRGGTDTQYF. CDR3 sequence (DNA): TGTGCCAGCAGGGGCGGCACAGATACGCAGTATTTT.

This chain uses TRBV30 with TRBJ1-6, with 7 bases lining up with TRBD1. CDR1 is GTSNPN, CDR2 SVGIG, per germline (reference sequence). The V and J ends lost 2 bases and 11 bases, in that order; junction bases with no gene match: 3. The CDR3 spans 12 residues. DNA of the CDR3: TGTGCCTGGAGTCCAGGGGGTGCACCCCTCCACTTT. Protein: CAWSPGGAPLHF.

The chain couples TRBV2 to TRBJ2-1, with D maybe TRBD2 (6 bases). Germline V lookup: CDR1 SNHLY, CDR2 FYNNEI. The CDR3 spans 14 residues. Trimming took 9 bases from V and 10 from J, leaving 22 bases between them. Written as DNA, the CDR3 is TGTGCCAGTGAGAGTGACCCAGCTGGGAGGGAGCAGTTCTTC. It specifies CASESDPAGREQFF.

This rearrangement joins TRBV27 to TRBJ2-7, with 11 bases lining up with TRBD2. This CDR3 has 17 amino acids. Germline CDR1 reads MNHEY; CDR2 reads SMNVEV (reference sequence). V trimming: 8 bases; J trimming: 4 bases; junction bases outside the gene matches: 16. CDR3: CASRNRGSGGVAYEQYF. The CDR3 region has the DNA TGTGCCAGCCGCAATAGGGGTAGCGGGGGGGTCGCGTACGAGCAGTACTTC.

For this clone: In the same sample, other DNA sequences code for this CDR3. The V call is TRBV14, the J call TRBJ2-5; TRBD1 agrees at 7 bases. The CDR3 runs to 13 residues. CDR1 is SGHDN, CDR2 FVKESK, per germline. V dropped 4 bases and J dropped 2; count of bases not matched to a gene: 1. The CDR3 DNA reads as TGTGCCAGCAGCCGGGACAGACAAGAGACCCAGTACTTC. Its protein product is CASSRDRQETQYF.

V usage is TRBV5-1 and J usage is TRBJ2-2; D not certain. The CDR3 contains 14 residues. Germline values: CDR1 SGHRS, CDR2 YFSETQ. V gave up 1 base and J gave up 2 bases, with 6 bases separating them. The CDR3 protein is CASSLNRNTGELFF. CDR3 sequence (DNA): TGCGCCAGCAGCTTGAACAGAAACACCGGGGAGCTGTTTTTT.

The J gene is TRBJ2-7, the V gene TRBV11-2; possibly TRBD2 for D (5 bases). The CDR3 is made up of 15 amino acids. V lost 3 bases and J 4 bases, leaving 16 bases between the germline ends. Germline V gene data show CDR1 as SGHAT and CDR2 as FQNNGV. The CDR3 region has the DNA TGTGCCAGCAGCTTCTCTGGCGGGCTTGGATACGAGCAGTACTTC. Translation: CASSFSGGLGYEQYF. The full variable domain, with the rest looked up from reference TRBV11-2 and TRBJ2-7, is EAGVAQSPRYKIIEKRQSVAFWCNPISGHATLYWYQQILGQGPKLLIQFQNNGVVDDSQLPKDRFSAERLKGVDSTLKIQPAKLEDSAVYLCASSFSGGLGYEQYFGPGTRLTVT.

J is TRBJ2-5 and V is TRBV2; 10 bases fit TRBD2. This CDR3 comprises 16 residues. CDR1 and CDR2 from the germline V gene are SNHLY and FYNNEI. Losses at the gene ends were 5 bases for V and 2 bases for J; bases not matched to a gene: 8. The CDR3 coding sequence is TGTGCCAGCAGTCCATTCGGACTAGCGGATCAAGAGACCCAGTACTTC. Its protein is CASSPFGLADQETQYF.

The chain recombines TRBV18 with TRBJ1-2; TRBD1 is a possible D gene (5 bases). The length of the CDR3 is 14 residues. The ends were cut back, 1 base at V and 2 bases at J, with 8 bases in the middle. Germline V gene sequence: CDR1 KGHSH, CDR2 LQKENI. Written as DNA, the CDR3 is TGTGCCAGCTCACCACGGACACAGAACTATGGCTACACCTTC. Translated, it gives CASSPRTQNYGYTF.

This chain uses TRBV5-1 with TRBJ2-7; the D gene is possibly TRBD2 (7 bases). In germline, CDR1 is SGHRS, CDR2 YFSETQ. The CDR3 runs to 15 residues. With 4 bases removed from V and 3 bases from J, the gap between germline ends came to 17 bases. CDR3 protein: CASSPDGGQLYEQYF. CDR3 nucleotide sequence: TGCGCCAGCAGCCCCGACGGGGGGCAGCTCTACGAGCAGTACTTC.